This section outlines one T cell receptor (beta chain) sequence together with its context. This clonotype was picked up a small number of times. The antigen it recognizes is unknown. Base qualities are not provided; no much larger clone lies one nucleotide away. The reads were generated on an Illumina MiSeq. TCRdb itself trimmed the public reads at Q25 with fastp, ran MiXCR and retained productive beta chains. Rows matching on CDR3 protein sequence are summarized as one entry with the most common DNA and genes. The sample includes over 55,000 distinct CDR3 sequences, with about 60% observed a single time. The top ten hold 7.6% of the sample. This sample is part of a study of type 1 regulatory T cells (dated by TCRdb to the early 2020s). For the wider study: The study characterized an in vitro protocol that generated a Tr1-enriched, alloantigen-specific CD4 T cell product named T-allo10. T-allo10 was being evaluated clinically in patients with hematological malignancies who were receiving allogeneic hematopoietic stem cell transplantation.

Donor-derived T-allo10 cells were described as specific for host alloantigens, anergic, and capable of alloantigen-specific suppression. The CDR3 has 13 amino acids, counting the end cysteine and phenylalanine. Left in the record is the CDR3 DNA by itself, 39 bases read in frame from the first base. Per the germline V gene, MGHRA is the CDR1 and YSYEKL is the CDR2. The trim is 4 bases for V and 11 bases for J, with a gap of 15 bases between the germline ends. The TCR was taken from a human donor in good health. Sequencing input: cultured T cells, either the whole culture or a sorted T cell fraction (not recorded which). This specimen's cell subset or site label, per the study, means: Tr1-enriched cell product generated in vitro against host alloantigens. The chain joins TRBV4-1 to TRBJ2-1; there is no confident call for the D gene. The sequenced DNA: TGCGCCAGCAGCCCTAAGCAGAACCGTAAGCAGTTCTTC. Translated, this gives CASSPKQNRKQFF.